This T cell receptor beta chain was observed in a study of regulatory T cells in long-lasting Graves disease. Study-level findings and limits: Lower TCR diversity characterized persistent Graves' patients relative to newly diagnosed patients.

Sample time point: persistent/refractory GD, antithyroid drugs over 5 years with positive TRAb. Construction of the TCR library relied on RNA isolated from PBMCs. EDTA tubes were used for drawing roughly 9 milliliters of peripheral blood. This clonotype was detected ten times or more. Its antigen is as yet unknown. The V gene lost 2 bases and the J gene lost 7 bases, with 9 bases spanning the gap. CDR1 and CDR2 from the germline V gene are DFQATT and SNEGSKA (reference sequence). The CDR3 is 13 amino acids. In building TCR beta libraries, iRepertoire HTBI primers were used together with Arm-PCR of CDR3 regions. Original data processing: Looking across samples, the authors found under 70 TRBV and some 15 TRBJ segments. TCRdb used MiXCR to reprocess the multiplex PCR reads, holding one entry per CDR3 protein. TCRdb, rather than the study authors, made the V and J calls. The data show some 330,000 distinct CDR3 sequences, 23% seen once.

The sample in question was peripheral blood mononuclear cells (PBMCs), obtained when the disease was refractory, from a patient treated with antithyroid drugs. The source is a middle-aged woman with Graves disease. J is TRBJ1-6 and V is TRBV20-1; D unclear. The CDR3 spells CSARLSGNSPLHF. CDR3 nucleotides: TGCAGTGCTAGACTGTCCGGGAATTCACCCCTCCACTTT.